The following is a TCR beta chain sequence with its context. Its antigen is still unknown. The data were taken from a study of PD-1 blockade in classical Hodgkin lymphoma. Points from the study as a whole: Nivolumab initiation under 1 year post-ASCT meant exclusion.

Profiling relied on immunoSEQ multiplex PCR, and the TCRdb table lists in-frame clones only, not all of them. The profile shows around 100,000 clones, roughly 91% of them singletons. Each patient experienced a relapse that followed autologous stem cell transplantation, and brentuximab vedotin exposure varied. Germline V gene sequence: CDR1 KGHSH, CDR2 LQKENI. The CDR3 spans 16 residues. V lost 3 bases to trimming and J lost 5 bases; unmatched junction nucleotides: 9. The chain couples TRBV18 to TRBJ2-1, with 8 nucleotides matching TRBD2. The sample in question was peripheral blood mononuclear cells (PBMCs), obtained before the second cycle of nivolumab. The sequence was obtained from a human donor with classical Hodgkin lymphoma. CDR3 region: CASSPLLGGGHNEQFF. The CDR3 DNA follows: TGTGCCAGCTCACCCCTACTTGGCGGGGGGCACAATGAGCAGTTCTTC.